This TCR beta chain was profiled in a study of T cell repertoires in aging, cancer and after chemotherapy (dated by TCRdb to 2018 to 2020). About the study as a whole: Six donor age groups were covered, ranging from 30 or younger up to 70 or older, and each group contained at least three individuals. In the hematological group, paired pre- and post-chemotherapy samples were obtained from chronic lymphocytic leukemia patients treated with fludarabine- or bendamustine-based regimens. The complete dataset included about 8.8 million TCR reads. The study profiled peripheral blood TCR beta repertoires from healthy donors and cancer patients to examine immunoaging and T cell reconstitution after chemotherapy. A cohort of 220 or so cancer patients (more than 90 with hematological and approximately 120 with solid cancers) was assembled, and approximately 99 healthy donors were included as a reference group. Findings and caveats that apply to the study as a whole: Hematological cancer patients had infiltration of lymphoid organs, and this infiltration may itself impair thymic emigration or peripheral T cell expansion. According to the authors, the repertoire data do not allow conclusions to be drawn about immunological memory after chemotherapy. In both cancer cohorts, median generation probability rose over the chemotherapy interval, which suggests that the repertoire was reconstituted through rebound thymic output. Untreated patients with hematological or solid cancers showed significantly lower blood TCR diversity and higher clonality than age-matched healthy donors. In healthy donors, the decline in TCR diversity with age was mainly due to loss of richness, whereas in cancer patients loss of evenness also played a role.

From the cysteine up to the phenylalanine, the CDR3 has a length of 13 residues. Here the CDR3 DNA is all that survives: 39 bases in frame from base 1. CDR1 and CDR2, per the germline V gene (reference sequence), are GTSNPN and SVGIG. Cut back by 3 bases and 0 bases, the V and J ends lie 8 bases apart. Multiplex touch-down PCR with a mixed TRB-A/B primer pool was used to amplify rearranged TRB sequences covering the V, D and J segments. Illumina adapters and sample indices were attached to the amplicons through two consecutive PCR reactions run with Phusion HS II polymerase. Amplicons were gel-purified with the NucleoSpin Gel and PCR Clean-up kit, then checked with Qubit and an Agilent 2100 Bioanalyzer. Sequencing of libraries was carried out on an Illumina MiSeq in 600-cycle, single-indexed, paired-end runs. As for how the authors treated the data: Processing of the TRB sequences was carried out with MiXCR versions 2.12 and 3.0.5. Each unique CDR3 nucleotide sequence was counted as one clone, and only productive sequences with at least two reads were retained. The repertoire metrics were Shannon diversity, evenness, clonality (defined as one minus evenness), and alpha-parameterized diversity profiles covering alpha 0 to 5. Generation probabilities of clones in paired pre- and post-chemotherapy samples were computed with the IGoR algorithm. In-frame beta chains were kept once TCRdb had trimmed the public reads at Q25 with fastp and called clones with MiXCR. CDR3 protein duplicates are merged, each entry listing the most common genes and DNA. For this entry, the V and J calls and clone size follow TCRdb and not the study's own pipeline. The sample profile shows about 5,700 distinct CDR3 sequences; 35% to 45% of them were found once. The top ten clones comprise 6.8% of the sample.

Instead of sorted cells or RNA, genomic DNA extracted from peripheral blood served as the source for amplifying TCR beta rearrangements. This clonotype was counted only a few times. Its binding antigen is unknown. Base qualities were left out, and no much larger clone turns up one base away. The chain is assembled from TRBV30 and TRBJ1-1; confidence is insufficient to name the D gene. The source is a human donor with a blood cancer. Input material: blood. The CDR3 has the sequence CAWSPEVNTEAFF. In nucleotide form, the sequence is TGTGCCTGGAGCCCTGAAGTGAACACTGAAGCTTTCTTT.